Each of the 5 T cell receptor beta chains below was sequenced from the same sample in a study of T cell responses to AZD1222 COVID-19 vaccine. Generated by immunoSEQ multiplex PCR, the TCRdb table keeps only in-frame clones and is missing some. The table has 60,000 to 75,000 clones, around 90% seen once. This specimen consisted of peripheral blood, obtained on day 0 of AZD1222 vaccination. All receptors come from an adult in good health.

The chain recombines TRBV4-1 with TRBJ1-2, with TRBD1 as a possible D gene (6 bases). Germline V gene sequence: CDR1 MGHRA, CDR2 YSYEKL. CDR3 length equals 15 residues. The V gene lost 1 base and the J gene lost 4 bases, with 13 bases spanning the gap. CDR3: CASSQAAGDSYGYTF. As DNA, the CDR3 is TGCGCCAGCAGCCAAGCGGCAGGGGATAGCTATGGCTACACCTTC.

The rearrangement links TRBV29-1 to TRBJ1-3, with unresolved D. From germline, CDR1 is SQVTM and CDR2 ANQGSEA. The germline V and J ends were trimmed by 3 bases and 3 bases, with 6 bases remaining between them. CDR3 length equals 12 residues. CDR3 sequence (DNA): TGCAGCGTTGAGTTAGATGGAAACACCATATATTTT. Translating it yields CSVELDGNTIYF.

A single count supports this clone. This chain uses TRBV6-5 with TRBJ1-1, with D perhaps matching TRBD1 (6 bases). The ends were cut back, 6 bases at V and 0 bases at J, with 11 bases in the middle. Germline-derived CDR1 and CDR2 are MNHEY and SVGAGI. CDR3 length equals 14 residues. CDR3 region: CASRLGGLNTEAFF. CDR3 DNA sequence: TGTGCCAGCAGGCTGGGGGGGCTGAACACTGAAGCTTTCTTT.

The chain has TRBV5-6 and TRBJ1-2; TRBD1 matches at 10 bases. CDR3 length equals 15 residues. V trimming: 3 bases; J trimming: 2 bases; junction bases outside the gene matches: 4. Per germline, CDR1 SGHDT and CDR2 YYEEEE. The CDR3 spells CASSSLDRGNYGYTF. CDR3 in DNA: TGTGCCAGCAGCTCACTGGACAGGGGGAACTATGGCTACACCTTC.

V usage is TRBV18 and J usage is TRBJ1-5; D is possibly TRBD1 (5 bases). The CDR3 extends over 13 amino acids. Germline CDR1 reads KGHSH; CDR2 reads LQKENI. Trimming shortened V by 8 bases and J by 3 bases, and 11 bases separated the two germline ends. CDR3 sequence: CASATVPNQPQHF. DNA for the CDR3: TGTGCCAGCGCGACAGTTCCCAATCAGCCCCAGCATTTT.